A selection of T cell receptor beta chains follows, all from one sample in a study of blood T cell repertoires in COVID-19. Here immunoSEQ multiplex PCR was the method, and the copy in TCRdb shows in-frame clones only, minus some. Here the sample spans 250,000 to 350,000 clones, around four fifths being singletons. The sequencing sample was made of peripheral blood. Source of these receptors: a woman between 45 and 60 years old with active or convalescent COVID-19. Both conserved end residues are part of each CDR3. The D gene is left open where the match is weak.

V	J	D	CDR3
TRBV28	TRBJ1-1	NA	CASSLEGVGTEAFF
TRBV5-1	TRBJ1-6	NA	CASRRQAHSYNSPLHF
TRBV5-1	TRBJ1-5	TRBD1	CASSPTGGSNQPQHF
TRBV18	TRBJ2-5	NA	CASSHNGQGETQYF
TRBV4-2	TRBJ2-2	NA	CASSQEVTRPGELFF
TRBV20-1	TRBJ1-4	NA	CSASHRREKLFF
TRBV11-1	TRBJ2-1	TRBD1	CASSLTGASSYNEQFF
TRBV4-1	TRBJ2-1	NA	CASSQDSRERGVGLGQFF
TRBV7-9	TRBJ2-3	TRBD2	CASSGRGGTDTQYF
TRBV4-2	TRBJ1-2	NA	CASSQGPQGDSGYTF
TRBV5-1	TRBJ1-1	NA	CASSDQGMGTEAFF
TRBV19	TRBJ2-2	NA	CASTQISGELFF
TRBV19	TRBJ2-1	NA	CASSAAGPSSYNEQFF
TRBV5-1	TRBJ1-2	NA	CASSSTQGTYGYTF
TRBV24-1	TRBJ1-1	NA	CATSHGLNTEAFF
TRBV21-1	TRBJ2-5	NA	CASSKVGSNQETQYF
TRBV5-1	TRBJ1-3	NA	CASSSAGYGNTIYF
TRBV3-1/TRBV3-2	TRBJ2-7	NA	CASSQGTLLEQYF
TRBV7-9	TRBJ2-5	NA	CASSPTLPQETQYF
TRBV25-1	TRBJ1-2	TRBD1	CASSEGQGMDGYTF
TRBV28	TRBJ2-3	NA	CASLGVTDTQYF
TRBV3-1/TRBV3-2	TRBJ1-1	NA	CASSQDGRQNTEAFF
TRBV4-1	TRBJ2-6	TRBD2	CASSQEPGLRSGANVLTF
TRBV6-5	TRBJ2-3	NA	CASSSYGDYTDTQYF